This T cell receptor beta chain was observed in a study of CD8 T cells in ankylosing spondylitis. Study findings and constraints: Ankylosing spondylitis blood appeared to carry a characteristic TCR beta motif of roughly eight highly homologous variants. A CD8+ phenotype characterized the disease-linked clones, which were relatively rare in peripheral blood.

The V and J ends lost 7 bases and 5 bases respectively, with 17 bases between them. The CDR3 loop spans 13 amino acids. Germline V lookup: CDR1 SQVTM, CDR2 ANQGSEA. As the method for making TCR beta libraries, quantitative 5'-RACE with molecular barcodes was used. TCRdb passed the 5' RACE reads through MiXCR, listing each CDR3 protein once. Of some 180,000 distinct CDR3 sequences in the sample, approximately 18% were seen once. This clonotype has a count of ten or more. What it binds is not known. The material sequenced was blood, either unsorted or a sorted T cell fraction (not recorded which). This receptor was obtained from a male donor between 5 and 35 years old with ankylosing spondylitis or in good health (not recorded which). This chain joins TRBV29-1 and TRBJ1-2; tentative D call: TRBD1 (6 bases). The CDR3 reads CSAGGQALYGYTF. The CDR3 DNA follows: TGCAGCGCGGGGGGACAAGCATTATATGGCTACACCTTC.